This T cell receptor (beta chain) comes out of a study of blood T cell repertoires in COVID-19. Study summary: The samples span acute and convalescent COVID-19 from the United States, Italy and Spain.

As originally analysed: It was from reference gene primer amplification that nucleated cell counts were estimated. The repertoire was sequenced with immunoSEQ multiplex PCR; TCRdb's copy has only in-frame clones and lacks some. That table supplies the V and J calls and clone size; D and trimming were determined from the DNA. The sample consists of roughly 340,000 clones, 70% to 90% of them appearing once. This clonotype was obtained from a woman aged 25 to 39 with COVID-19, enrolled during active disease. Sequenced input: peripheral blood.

As DNA, the CDR3 is TGCGCCAGCAGCTTGTGGCAGTTGGGGGGGAACACTGAAGCTTTCTTT. Protein product: CASSLWQLGGNTEAFF. V usage is TRBV5-1 and J usage is TRBJ1-1, with D possibly matching TRBD1 (5 bases). The CDR3 runs to 16 residues. The V and J ends lost 1 base and 1 base respectively, with 14 bases between them. CDR1 and CDR2 from the germline V gene are SGHRS and YFSETQ.